This T cell receptor (beta chain) was sequenced for a study of PD-L1 blockade in urothelial cancer. There are 17 residues in the CDR3. Trimming at V came to 0 bases and at J to 0 bases, leaving 5 bases not matched to a gene. Per the germline V gene, CDR1 is ENHRY and CDR2 is SYGVKD. The time point is: pretreatment peripheral blood. Only in-frame clones appear in the TCRdb table, and some are missing; sequencing was by immunoSEQ multiplex PCR. Of 49,000 or so clones in the sample, around 83% were seen once. The V call is TRBV10-3, the J call TRBJ1-5; 7 bases match TRBD1. The TCR sequence derives from a man in his 60s with urothelial cancer. Sequenced material: PBMCs, taken around atezolizumab (anti-PD-L1) treatment. The CDR3 loop reads CAISESRGQNSNQPQHF. The CDR3 bases are TGTGCCATCAGTGAGTCAAGGGGACAGAATAGCAATCAGCCCCAGCATTTT.